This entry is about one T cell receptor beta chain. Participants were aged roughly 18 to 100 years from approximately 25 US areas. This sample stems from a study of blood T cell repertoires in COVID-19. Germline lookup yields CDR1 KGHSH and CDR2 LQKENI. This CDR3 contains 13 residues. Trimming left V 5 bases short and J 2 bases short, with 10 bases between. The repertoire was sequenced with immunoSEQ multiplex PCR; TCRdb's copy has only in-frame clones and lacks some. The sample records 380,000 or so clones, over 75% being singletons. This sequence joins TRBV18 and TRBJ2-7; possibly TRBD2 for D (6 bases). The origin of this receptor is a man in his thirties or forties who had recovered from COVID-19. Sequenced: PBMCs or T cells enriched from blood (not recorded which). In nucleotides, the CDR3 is TGTGCCAGCTCAGCATCTAGCGCCTACGAGCAGTACTTC. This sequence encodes CASSASSAYEQYF. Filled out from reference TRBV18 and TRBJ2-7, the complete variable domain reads NAGVMQNPRHLVRRRGQEARLRCSPMKGHSHVYWYRQLPEEGLKFMVYLQKENIIDESGMPKERFSAEFPKEGPSILRIQQVVRGDSAAYFCASSASSAYEQYFGPGTRLTVT.